This paragraph reports one TCR beta chain. The sample comes from a study of cytomegalovirus exposure and HLA in healthy donors. V shed 4 bases, J shed 1 base, and the junction held 10 bases outside the gene matches. The CDR3 length is 18 residues. CDR1 is SGHDT and CDR2 is YYEEEE in the germline V gene. Primers included in the PCR were 60 Vbeta and 13 Jbeta primers. The data were produced by immunoSEQ multiplex PCR, yet TCRdb's version contains in-frame clones alone and is incomplete. Of approximately 150,000 clones listed, over 75% are singletons. The sequence derives from a male donor in good health and CMV-seronegative. J is TRBJ2-3 and V is TRBV5-6; 12 nucleotides match TRBD2. Sample: PBMCs. The DNA for the CDR3 is TGTGCCAGCAGCCCACCTAGCGGGAGGGGGTGGGGCACAGATACGCAGTATTTT. It yields the protein CASSPPSGRGWGTDTQYF.